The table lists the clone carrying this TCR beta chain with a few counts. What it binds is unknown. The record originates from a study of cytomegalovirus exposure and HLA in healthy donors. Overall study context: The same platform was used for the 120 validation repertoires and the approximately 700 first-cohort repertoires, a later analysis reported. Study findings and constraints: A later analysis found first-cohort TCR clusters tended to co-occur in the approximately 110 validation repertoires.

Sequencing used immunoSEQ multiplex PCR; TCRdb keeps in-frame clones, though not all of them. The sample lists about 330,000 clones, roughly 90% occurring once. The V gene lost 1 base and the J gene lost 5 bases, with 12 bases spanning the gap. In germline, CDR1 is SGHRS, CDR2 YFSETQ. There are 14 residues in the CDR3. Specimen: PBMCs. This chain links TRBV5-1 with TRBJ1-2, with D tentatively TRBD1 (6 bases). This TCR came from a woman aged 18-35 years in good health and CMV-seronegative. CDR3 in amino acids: CASSLKDRTYGYTF. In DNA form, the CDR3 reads TGCGCCAGCAGCTTGAAAGACAGGACTTATGGCTACACCTTC.